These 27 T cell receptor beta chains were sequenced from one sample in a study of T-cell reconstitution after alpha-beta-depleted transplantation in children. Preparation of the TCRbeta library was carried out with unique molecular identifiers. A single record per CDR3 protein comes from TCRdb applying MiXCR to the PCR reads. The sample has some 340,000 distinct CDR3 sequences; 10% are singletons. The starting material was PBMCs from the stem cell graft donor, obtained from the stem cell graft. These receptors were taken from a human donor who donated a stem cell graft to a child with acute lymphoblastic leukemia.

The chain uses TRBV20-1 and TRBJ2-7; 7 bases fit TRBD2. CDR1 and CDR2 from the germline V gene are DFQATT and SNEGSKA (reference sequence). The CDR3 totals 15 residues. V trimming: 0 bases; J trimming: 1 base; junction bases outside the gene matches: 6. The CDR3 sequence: CSARDRDYESYEQYF. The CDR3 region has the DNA TGCAGTGCTAGAGATAGGGACTACGAGTCCTACGAGCAGTACTTC.

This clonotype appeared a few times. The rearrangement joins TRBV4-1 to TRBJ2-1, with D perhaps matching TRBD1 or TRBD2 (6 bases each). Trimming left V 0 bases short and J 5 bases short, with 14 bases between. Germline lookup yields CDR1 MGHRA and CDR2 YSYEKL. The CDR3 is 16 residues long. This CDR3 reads CASSQEGGRTDNEQFF. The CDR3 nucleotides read TGCGCCAGCAGCCAAGAAGGGGGGCGGACGGACAATGAGCAGTTCTTC.

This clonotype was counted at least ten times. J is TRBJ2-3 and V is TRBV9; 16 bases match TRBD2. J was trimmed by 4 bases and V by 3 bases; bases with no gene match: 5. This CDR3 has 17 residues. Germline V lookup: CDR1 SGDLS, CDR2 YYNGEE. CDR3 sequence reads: CASSGGGLAGGADTQYF. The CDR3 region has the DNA TGTGCCAGCAGCGGAGGGGGACTAGCGGGAGGGGCAGATACGCAGTATTTT.

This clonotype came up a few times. The CDR3 DNA reads as TGTGCTAGTGGTTTGGTACGGGGGGGCAAGGGTCAGCCCCAGCATTTT. Translation: CASGLVRGGKGQPQHF. The chain joins TRBV12-5 to TRBJ1-5; maybe TRBD1 (6 bases). The CDR3 length is 16 residues. Germline V gene sequence: CDR1 LGHNT, CDR2 FRNRAP. Trimming took off 0 bases at V and 6 bases at J, with 15 bases between the two ends.

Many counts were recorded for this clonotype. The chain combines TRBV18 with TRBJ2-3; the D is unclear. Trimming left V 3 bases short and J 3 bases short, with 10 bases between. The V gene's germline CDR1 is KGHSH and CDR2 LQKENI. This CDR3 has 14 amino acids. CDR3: CASSPRTLTDTQYF. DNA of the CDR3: TGTGCCAGCTCACCTCGAACGTTGACAGATACGCAGTATTTT.

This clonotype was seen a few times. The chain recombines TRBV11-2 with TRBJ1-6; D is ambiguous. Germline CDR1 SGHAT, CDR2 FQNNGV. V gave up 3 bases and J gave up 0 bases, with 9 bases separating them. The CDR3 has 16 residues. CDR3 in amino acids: CASSFVSSSYNSPLHF. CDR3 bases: TGTGCCAGCAGCTTTGTCTCAAGCTCCTATAATTCACCCCTCCACTTT.

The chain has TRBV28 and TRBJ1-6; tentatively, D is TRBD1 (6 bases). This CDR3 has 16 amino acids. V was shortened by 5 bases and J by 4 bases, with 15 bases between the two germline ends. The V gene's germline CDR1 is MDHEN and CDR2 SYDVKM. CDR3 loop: CASSPQGLGYNSPLHF. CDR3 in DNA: TGTGCCAGCAGTCCACAGGGTCTGGGTTATAATTCACCCCTCCACTTT.

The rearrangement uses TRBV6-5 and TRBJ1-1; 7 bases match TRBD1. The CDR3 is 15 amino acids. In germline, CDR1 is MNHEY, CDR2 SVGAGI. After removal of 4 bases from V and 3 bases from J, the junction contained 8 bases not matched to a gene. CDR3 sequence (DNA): TGTGCCAGCAGTTTAATACAGGGGAGGGACACTGAAGCTTTCTTT. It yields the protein CASSLIQGRDTEAFF.

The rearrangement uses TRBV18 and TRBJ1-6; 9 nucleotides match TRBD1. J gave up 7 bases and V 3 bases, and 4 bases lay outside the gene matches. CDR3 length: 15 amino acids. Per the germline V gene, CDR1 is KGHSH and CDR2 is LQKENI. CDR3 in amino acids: CASSPQGTGNSPLHF. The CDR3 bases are TGTGCCAGCTCACCTCAAGGGACAGGGAATTCACCCCTCCACTTT.

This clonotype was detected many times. CDR3 bases: TGTGCCAGCAGTTTAGCGGCAGCCTTTAATTCACCCCTCCACTTT. As protein: CASSLAAAFNSPLHF. The V call is TRBV28, the J call TRBJ1-6; D remains ambiguous. The germline gives CDR1 MDHEN, CDR2 SYDVKM. V was cut by 2 bases and J by 6 bases, with 11 bases left in between. The CDR3 runs to 15 residues.

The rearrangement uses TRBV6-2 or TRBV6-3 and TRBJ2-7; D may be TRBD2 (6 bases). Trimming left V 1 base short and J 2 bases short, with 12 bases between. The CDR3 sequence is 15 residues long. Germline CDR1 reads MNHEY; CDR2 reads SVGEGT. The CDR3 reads CASSYYFRLAYEQYF. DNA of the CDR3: TGTGCCAGCAGTTACTACTTTAGACTAGCCTACGAGCAGTACTTC.

The CDR3, as DNA: TGTGCCAGCAGTTACCCGACAGGGAGGTCCGGGGAGCTGTTTTTT. The encoded protein is CASSYPTGRSGELFF. The V call is TRBV6-2 or TRBV6-3, the J call TRBJ2-2; D may be TRBD1 (7 bases). V was pared by 2 bases and J by 6 bases, with 13 bases between. Germline assignment: CDR1 MNHEY and CDR2 SVGEGT. The CDR3 runs to 15 residues.

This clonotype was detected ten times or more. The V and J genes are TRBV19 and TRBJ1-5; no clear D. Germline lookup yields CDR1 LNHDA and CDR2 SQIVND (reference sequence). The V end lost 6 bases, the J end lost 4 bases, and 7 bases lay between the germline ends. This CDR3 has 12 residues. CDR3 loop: CASSYGNQPQHF. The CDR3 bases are TGTGCCAGTAGCTACGGAAATCAGCCCCAGCATTTT.

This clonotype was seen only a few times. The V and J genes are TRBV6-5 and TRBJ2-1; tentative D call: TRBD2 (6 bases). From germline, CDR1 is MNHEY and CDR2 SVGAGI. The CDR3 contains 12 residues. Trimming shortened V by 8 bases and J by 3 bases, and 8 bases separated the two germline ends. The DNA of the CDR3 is TGTGCCAGCTTGGGACTCTACAATGAGCAGTTCTTC. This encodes CASLGLYNEQFF.

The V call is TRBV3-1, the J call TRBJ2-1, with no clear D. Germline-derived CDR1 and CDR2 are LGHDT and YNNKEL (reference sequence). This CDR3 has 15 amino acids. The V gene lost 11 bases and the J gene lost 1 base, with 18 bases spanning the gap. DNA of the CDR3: TGTGCCTGCTGCCAAGGCGGTCAGTCCTACAATGAGCAGTTCTTC. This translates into CACCQGGQSYNEQFF.

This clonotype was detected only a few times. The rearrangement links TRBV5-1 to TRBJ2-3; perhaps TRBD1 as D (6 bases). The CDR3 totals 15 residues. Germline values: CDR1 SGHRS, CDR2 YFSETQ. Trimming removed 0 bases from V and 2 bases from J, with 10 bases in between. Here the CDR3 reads CASSLGWDNTDTQYF. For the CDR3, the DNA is TGCGCCAGCAGCTTGGGTTGGGACAACACAGATACGCAGTATTTT. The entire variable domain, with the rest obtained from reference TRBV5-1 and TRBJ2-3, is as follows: KAGVTQTPRYLIKTRGQQVTLSCSPISGHRSVSWYQQTPGQGLQFLFEYFSETQRNKGNFPGRFSGRQFSNSRSEMNVSTLELGDSALYLCASSLGWDNTDTQYFGPGTRLTVL.

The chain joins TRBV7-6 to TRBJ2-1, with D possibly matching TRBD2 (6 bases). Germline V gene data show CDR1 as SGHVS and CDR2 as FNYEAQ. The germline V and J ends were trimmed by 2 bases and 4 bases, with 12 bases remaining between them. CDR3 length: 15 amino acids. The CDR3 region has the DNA TGTGCCAGCAGCTTAAGCGGGCGACAATACAATGAGCAGTTCTTC. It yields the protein CASSLSGRQYNEQFF.

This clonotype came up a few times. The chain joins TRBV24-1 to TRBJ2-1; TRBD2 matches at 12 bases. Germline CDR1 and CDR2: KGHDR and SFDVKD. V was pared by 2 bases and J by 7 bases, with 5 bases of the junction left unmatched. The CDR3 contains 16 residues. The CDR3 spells CATSDSTSGSTNEQFF. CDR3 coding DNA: TGTGCCACCAGTGATTCGACTAGCGGGAGTACAAATGAGCAGTTCTTC.

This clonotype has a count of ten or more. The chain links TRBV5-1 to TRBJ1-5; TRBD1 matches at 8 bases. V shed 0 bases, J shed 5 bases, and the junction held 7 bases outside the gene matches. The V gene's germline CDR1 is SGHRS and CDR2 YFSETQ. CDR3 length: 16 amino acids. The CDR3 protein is CASSLDPGGADQPQHF. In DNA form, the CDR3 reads TGCGCCAGCAGCTTGGACCCAGGGGGCGCGGATCAGCCCCAGCATTTT.

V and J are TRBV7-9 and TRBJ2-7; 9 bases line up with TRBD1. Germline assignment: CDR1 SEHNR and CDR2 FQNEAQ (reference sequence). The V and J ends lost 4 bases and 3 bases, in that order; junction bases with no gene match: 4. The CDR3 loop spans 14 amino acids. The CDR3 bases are TGTGCCAGCAGCTGGACAGGGGTCCTCTACGAGCAGTACTTC. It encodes CASSWTGVLYEQYF.

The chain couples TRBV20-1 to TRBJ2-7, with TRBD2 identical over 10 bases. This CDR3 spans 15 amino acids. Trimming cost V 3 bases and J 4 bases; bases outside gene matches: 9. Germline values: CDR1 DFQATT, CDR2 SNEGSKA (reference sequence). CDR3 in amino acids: CSARFETSGLYEQYF. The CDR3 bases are TGCAGTGCTAGGTTCGAGACTAGCGGGTTGTACGAGCAGTACTTC.

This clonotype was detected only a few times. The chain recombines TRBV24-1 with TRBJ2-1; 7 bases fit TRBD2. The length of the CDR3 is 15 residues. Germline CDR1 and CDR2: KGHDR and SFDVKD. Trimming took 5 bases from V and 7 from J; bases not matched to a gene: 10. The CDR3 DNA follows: TGTGCCACCAGTGGTGCGGGCGGGAGTAGAAATGAGCAGTTCTTC. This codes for CATSGAGGSRNEQFF.

The DNA of the CDR3 is TGCGCCAGCAGCCAATTGACCCCCTACGAGCAGTACTTC. This sequence encodes CASSQLTPYEQYF. The chain joins TRBV4-1 to TRBJ2-7; D gene ambiguous. Germline V lookup: CDR1 MGHRA, CDR2 YSYEKL. The CDR3 runs to 13 residues. Deletions cut 2 bases from V and 2 bases from J, with 7 bases between.

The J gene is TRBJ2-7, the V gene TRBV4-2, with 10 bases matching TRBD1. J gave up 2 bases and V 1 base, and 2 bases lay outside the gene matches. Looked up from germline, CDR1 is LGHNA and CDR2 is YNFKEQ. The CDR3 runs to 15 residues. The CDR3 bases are TGTGCCAGCAGCCAAGGGACAGGGGGTCCCTACGAGCAGTACTTC. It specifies CASSQGTGGPYEQYF.

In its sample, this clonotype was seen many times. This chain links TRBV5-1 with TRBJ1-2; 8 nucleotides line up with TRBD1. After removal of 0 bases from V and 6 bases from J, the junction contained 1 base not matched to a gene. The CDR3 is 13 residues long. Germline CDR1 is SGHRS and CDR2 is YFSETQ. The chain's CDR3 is CASSLGDRHGYTF. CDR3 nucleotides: TGCGCCAGCAGCTTGGGGGACAGGCATGGCTACACCTTC.

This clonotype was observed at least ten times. The CDR3, as DNA: TGTGCCTGGAGTGGGTCCGGGTACGAGCAGTACTTC. Translated: CAWSGSGYEQYF. This chain uses TRBV30 with TRBJ2-7; D unclear. This CDR3 has 12 amino acids. V lost 1 base and J 4 bases, leaving 8 bases between the germline ends. CDR1 and CDR2 (germline): GTSNPN, SVGIG (reference sequence). The variable domain in full, completed from reference TRBV30 and TRBJ2-7, reads SQTIHQWPATLVQPVGSPLSLECTVEGTSNPNLYWYRQAAGRGLQLLFYSVGIGQISSEVPQNLSASRPQDRQFILSSKKLLLSDSGFYLCAWSGSGYEQYFGPGTRLTVT.

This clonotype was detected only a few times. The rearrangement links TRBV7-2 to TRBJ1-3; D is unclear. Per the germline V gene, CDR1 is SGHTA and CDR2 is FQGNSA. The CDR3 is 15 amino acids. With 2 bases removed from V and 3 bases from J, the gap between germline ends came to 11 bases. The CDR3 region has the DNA TGTGCCAGCAGCTTAAGTAAACGCAGTGGAAACACCATATATTTT. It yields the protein CASSLSKRSGNTIYF.